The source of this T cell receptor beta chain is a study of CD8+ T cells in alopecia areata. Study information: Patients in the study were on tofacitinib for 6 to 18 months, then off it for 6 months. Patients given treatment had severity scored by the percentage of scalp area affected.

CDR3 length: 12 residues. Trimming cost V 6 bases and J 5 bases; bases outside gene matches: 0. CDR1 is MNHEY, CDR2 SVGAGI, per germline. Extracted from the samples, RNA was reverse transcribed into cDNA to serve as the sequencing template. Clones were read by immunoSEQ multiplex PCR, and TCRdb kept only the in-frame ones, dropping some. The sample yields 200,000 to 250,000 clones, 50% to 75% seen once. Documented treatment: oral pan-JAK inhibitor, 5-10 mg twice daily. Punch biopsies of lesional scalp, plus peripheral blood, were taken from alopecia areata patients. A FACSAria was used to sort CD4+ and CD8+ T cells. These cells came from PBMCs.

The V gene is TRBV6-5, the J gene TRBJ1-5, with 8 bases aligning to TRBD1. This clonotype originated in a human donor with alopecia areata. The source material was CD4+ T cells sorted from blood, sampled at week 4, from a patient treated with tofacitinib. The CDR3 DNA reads TGTGCCAGCAGGGACAGGGATCAGCCCCAGCATTTT. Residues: CASRDRDQPQHF.